This record concerns one T cell receptor (beta chain) sequence. What it binds is unknown. The data were taken from a study of T cell responses to AZD1222 COVID-19 vaccine. General observations from the study: Reportedly, close to half of spike-specific TCRs are directed against unmutated variant regions. Receipt of two AZD1222 doses was followed by a rise in Spike-specific TCR breadth and depth.

Germline lookup yields CDR1 MNHNY and CDR2 SVGAGI (reference sequence). The CDR3 spans 15 residues. Trimming removed 7 bases at V and 0 bases at J, with 13 bases between. Measured with immunoSEQ multiplex PCR; TCRdb has only the in-frame clones, and not every one. Of under 200,000 clones in the sample, just over 90% were seen once. This clonotype was sampled from an adult who received the MenACWY meningococcal vaccine as a control. Sequencing used peripheral blood, obtained 28 days after the second dose of the MenACWY control vaccine. The V gene is TRBV6-6, the J gene TRBJ2-1; D call uncertain. The DNA of the CDR3 is TGTGCCAGCACCCCAAACATGGTCTCCTACAATGAGCAGTTCTTC. Its translation: CASTPNMVSYNEQFF.